The rows below give T cell receptor beta chains drawn from one sample of a study of neurological immune-mediated disorders. TCRdb analysed the 5' RACE reads with MiXCR anew, one entry per CDR3 protein. Of under 65,000 distinct CDR3 sequences in the sample, approximately 25% are singletons; the top ten hold about 5%. Sequencing was done on a sample of PBMCs. The origin of the receptors is a man aged 55 to 70 with HTLV-1-associated myelopathy (HAM/TSP). Each CDR3 is given with its conserved first and last residue. The order of the fields is V gene, D gene, clone size, J gene, CDR3 DNA, CDR3 protein. D genes are given only for firm matches. Where a row states a size, it is once, few, many or the class of an expanded clone; other rows omit it.

v_gene: TRBV7-9
d_gene: .
abundance: many
j_gene: TRBJ2-2
CDR3nt: TGTGCCAGCACCGAGGGACCTCTAAACACCGGGGAGCTGTTTTTT
CDR3aa: CASTEGPLNTGELFF

v_gene: TRBV29-1
d_gene: .
abundance: .
j_gene: TRBJ2-7
CDR3nt: TGCAGCGTTGAAGTCCTCAGCCAGTACGAGCAGTACTTC
CDR3aa: CSVEVLSQYEQYF

v_gene: TRBV5-1
d_gene: TRBD2
abundance: many
j_gene: TRBJ2-3
CDR3nt: TGCGCCAGCAGCTTGGACCCTAGCGGGACCCTCACAGATACGCAGTATTTT
CDR3aa: CASSLDPSGTLTDTQYF

v_gene: TRBV20-1
d_gene: .
abundance: many
j_gene: TRBJ2-2
CDR3nt: TGCAGTGCTAGAGATCTAAGGGGAGGAAACACCGGGGAGCTGTTTTTT
CDR3aa: CSARDLRGGNTGELFF

v_gene: TRBV4-1
d_gene: .
abundance: .
j_gene: TRBJ2-1
CDR3nt: TGCGCCAGCAGCCGAACCGCCGACATAGGTGAGCAGTTCTTC
CDR3aa: CASSRTADIGEQFF

v_gene: TRBV28
d_gene: .
abundance: many
j_gene: TRBJ2-7
CDR3nt: TGTGCCAGCAGTTTGCCAGCAGAGGCGGGCGAGCAGTACTTC
CDR3aa: CASSLPAEAGEQYF

v_gene: TRBV29-1
d_gene: .
abundance: many
j_gene: TRBJ2-5
CDR3nt: TGCAGCGTTGAAGGGGGTAGAGGCGCAGAGACCCAGTACTTC
CDR3aa: CSVEGGRGAETQYF

v_gene: TRBV5-6
d_gene: .
abundance: .
j_gene: TRBJ2-7
CDR3nt: TGTGCCAGCAGGCGGTCCTACGAGCAGTACTTC
CDR3aa: CASRRSYEQYF

v_gene: TRBV4-1
d_gene: TRBD2
abundance: .
j_gene: TRBJ2-7
CDR3nt: TGCGCCAGCAGCCAAGATCCGGGGGGAATCTACGAGCAGTACTTC
CDR3aa: CASSQDPGGIYEQYF

v_gene: TRBV27
d_gene: .
abundance: many
j_gene: TRBJ2-7
CDR3nt: TGTGCCAGCAGTTTAAAGGGGGACTCCTACGAGCAGTACTTC
CDR3aa: CASSLKGDSYEQYF

v_gene: TRBV18
d_gene: .
abundance: many
j_gene: TRBJ2-5
CDR3nt: TGTGCCAGCTCACCACCTCTGCGGAGAGGGTCCCAAGAGACCCAGTACTTC
CDR3aa: CASSPPLRRGSQETQYF

v_gene: TRBV20-1
d_gene: TRBD1
abundance: few
j_gene: TRBJ2-3
CDR3nt: TGCAGTGCCCCCCCCCGGGACAGGGGACAAGATACGCAGTATTTT
CDR3aa: CSAPPRDRGQDTQYF

v_gene: TRBV20-1
d_gene: .
abundance: many
j_gene: TRBJ1-1
CDR3nt: TGCAGTGCGTCCAGGGACACTGAAGCTTTCTTT
CDR3aa: CSASRDTEAFF

v_gene: TRBV5-1
d_gene: .
abundance: many
j_gene: TRBJ1-1
CDR3nt: TGCGCCAGCAGCTTGGCTATCCCGGGGGACACTGAAGCTTTCTTT
CDR3aa: CASSLAIPGDTEAFF

v_gene: TRBV25-1
d_gene: .
abundance: many
j_gene: TRBJ1-5
CDR3nt: TGTGCCAGCAGTGAGTTAAGGGATCAGCCCCAGCATTTT
CDR3aa: CASSELRDQPQHF